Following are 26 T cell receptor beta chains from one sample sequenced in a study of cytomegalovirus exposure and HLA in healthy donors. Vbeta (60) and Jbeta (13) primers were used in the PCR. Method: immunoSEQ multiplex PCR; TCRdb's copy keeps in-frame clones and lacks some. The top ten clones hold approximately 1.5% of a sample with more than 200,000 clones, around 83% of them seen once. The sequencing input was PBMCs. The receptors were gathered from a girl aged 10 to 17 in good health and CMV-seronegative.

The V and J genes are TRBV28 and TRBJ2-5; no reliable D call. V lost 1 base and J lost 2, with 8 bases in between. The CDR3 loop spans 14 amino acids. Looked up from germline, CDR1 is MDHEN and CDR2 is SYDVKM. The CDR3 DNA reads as TGTGCCAGCAGTTTATTGTTGAGTCAAGAGACCCAGTACTTC. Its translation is CASSLLLSQETQYF.

The CDR3 is CASSFSARRGGSLGYGYTF. The CDR3 DNA sequence: TGTGCCAGCAGCTTCTCAGCCAGACGGGGGGGATCCCTCGGGTATGGCTACACCTTC. V is TRBV5-5 and J is TRBJ1-2; D is possibly TRBD1 (5 bases). The CDR3 has 19 residues. Deletions cut 2 bases from V and 5 bases from J, with 28 bases between. Looked up from germline, CDR1 is SGHKS and CDR2 is YYEKEE (reference sequence).

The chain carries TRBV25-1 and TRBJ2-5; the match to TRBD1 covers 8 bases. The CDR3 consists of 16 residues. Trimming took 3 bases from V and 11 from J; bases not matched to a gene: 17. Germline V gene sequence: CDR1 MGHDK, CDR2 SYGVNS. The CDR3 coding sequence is TGTGCCAGCAGTGATTCTTTATCTCTTTCAGGGGGCAAGCAGTACTTC. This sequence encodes CASSDSLSLSGGKQYF.

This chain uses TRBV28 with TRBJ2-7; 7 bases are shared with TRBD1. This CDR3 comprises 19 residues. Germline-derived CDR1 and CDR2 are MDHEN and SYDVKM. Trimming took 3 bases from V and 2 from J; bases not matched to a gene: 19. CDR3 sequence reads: CASSFRRWAGGPTAYEQYF. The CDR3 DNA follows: TGTGCCAGCAGTTTCCGACGGTGGGCAGGGGGACCGACGGCCTACGAGCAGTACTTC.

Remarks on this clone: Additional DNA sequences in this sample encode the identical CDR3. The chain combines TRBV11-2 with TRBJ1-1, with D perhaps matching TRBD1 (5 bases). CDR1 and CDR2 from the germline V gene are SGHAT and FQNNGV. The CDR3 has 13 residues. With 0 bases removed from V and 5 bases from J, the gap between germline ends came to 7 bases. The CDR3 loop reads CASSLDRDTEAFF. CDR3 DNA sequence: TGTGCCAGCAGCTTAGACAGGGATACTGAAGCTTTCTTT.

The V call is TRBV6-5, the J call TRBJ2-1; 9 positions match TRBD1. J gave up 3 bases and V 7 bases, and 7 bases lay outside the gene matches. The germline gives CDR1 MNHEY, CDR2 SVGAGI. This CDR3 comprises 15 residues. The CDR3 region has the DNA TGTGCCAGCAAATTGGGACAGGGAAACTACAATGAGCAGTTCTTC. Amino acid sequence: CASKLGQGNYNEQFF.

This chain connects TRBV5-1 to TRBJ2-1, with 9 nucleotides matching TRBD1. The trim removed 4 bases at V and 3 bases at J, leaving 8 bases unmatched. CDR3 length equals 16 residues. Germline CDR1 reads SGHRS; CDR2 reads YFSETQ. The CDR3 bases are TGCGCCAGCAGCCAGACAGGGGGTTCAAACTACAATGAGCAGTTCTTC. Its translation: CASSQTGGSNYNEQFF.

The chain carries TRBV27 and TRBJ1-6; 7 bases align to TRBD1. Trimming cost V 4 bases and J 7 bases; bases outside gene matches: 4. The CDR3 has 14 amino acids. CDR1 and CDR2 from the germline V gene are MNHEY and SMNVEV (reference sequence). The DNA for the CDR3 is TGTGCCAGCAGTTCGACAGGGAGGAATTCACCCCTCCACTTT. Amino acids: CASSSTGRNSPLHF.

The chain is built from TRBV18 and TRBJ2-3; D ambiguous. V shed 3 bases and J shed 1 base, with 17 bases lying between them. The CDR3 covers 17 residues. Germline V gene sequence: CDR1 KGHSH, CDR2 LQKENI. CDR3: CASSPTPDLLGTDTQYF. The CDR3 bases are TGTGCCAGCTCACCGACCCCCGACTTACTCGGCACAGATACGCAGTATTTT.

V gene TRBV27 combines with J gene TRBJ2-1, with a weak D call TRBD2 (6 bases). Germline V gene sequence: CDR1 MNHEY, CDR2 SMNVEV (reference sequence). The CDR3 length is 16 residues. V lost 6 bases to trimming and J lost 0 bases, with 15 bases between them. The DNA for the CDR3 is TGTGCCAGCAGGAGGATAGCGGTCAGCTCCTACAATGAGCAGTTCTTC. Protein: CASRRIAVSSYNEQFF.

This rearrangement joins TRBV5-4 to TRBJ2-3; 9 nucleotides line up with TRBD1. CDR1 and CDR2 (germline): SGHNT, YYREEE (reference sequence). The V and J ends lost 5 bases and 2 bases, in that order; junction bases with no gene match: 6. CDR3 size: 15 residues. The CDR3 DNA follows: TGTGCCAGCAGATCGGACAGGGGCCTCACAGATACGCAGTATTTT. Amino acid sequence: CASRSDRGLTDTQYF.

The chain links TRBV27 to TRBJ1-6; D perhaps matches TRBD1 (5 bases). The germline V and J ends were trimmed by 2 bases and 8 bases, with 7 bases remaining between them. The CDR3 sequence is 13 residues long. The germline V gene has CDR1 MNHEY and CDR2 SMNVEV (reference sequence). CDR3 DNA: TGTGCCAGCAGTTTAGGCAGGGATTCACCCCTCCACTTT. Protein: CASSLGRDSPLHF.

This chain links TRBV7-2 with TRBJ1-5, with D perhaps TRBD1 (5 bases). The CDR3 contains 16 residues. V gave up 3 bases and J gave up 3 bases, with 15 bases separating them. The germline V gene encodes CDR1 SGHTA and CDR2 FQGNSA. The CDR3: CASSFGDEGLNQPQHF. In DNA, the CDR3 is TGTGCCAGCAGCTTTGGGGACGAGGGACTCAATCAGCCCCAGCATTTT.

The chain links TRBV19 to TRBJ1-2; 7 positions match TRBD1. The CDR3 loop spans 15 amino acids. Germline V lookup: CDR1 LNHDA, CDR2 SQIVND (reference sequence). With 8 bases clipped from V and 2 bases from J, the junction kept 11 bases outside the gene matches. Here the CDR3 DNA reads TGTGCCAGTGTTGACCCGGGACAGATGAACTATGGCTACACCTTC. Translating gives CASVDPGQMNYGYTF.

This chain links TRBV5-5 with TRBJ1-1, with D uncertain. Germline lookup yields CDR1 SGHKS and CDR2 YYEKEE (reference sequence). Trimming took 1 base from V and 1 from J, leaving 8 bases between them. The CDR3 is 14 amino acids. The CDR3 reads CASSLSQKNTEAFF. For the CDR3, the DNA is TGTGCCAGCAGCTTGTCCCAGAAGAACACTGAAGCTTTCTTT.

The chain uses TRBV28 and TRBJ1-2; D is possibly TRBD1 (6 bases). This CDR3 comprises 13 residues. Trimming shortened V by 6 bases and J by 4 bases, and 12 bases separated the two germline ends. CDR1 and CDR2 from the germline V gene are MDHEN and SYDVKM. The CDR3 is CASRPGTFYGYTF. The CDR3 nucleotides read TGTGCCAGCAGACCCGGGACATTCTATGGCTACACCTTC.

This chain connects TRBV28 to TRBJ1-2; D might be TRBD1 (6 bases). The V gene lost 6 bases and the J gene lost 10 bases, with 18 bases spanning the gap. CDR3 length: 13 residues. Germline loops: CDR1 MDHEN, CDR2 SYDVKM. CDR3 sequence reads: CASRSGQDPTYTF. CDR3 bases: TGTGCCAGCAGATCGGGACAAGACCCAACCTACACCTTC.

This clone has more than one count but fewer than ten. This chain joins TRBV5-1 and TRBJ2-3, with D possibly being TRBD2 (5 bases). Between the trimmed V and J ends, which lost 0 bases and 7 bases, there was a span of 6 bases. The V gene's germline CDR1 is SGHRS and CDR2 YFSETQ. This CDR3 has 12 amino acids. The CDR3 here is CASSLGGNTQYF. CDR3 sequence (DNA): TGCGCCAGCAGCTTGGGAGGGAATACGCAGTATTTT.

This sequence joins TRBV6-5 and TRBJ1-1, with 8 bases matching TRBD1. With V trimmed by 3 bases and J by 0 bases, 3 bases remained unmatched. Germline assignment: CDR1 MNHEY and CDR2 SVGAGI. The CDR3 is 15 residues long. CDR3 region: CASSYDRGLNTEAFF. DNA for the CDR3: TGTGCCAGCAGTTATGACAGGGGACTGAACACTGAAGCTTTCTTT.

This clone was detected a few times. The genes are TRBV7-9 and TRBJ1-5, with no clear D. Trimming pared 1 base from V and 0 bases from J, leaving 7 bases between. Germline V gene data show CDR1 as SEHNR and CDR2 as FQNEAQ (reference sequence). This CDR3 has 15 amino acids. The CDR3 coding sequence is TGTGCCAGCAGCTTAGGCGGAATTAGCAATCAGCCCCAGCATTTT. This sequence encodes CASSLGGISNQPQHF.

CDR3 sequence reads: CASSLELRNLGTEAFF. DNA for the CDR3: TGTGCCAGCAGCTTAGAATTAAGAAACCTAGGCACTGAAGCTTTCTTT. The chain employs TRBV11-2 and TRBJ1-1; D is ambiguous. V dropped 0 bases and J dropped 4 bases, with 15 bases sitting between them. The germline gives CDR1 SGHAT, CDR2 FQNNGV. The CDR3 contains 16 residues. The full variable domain, its missing parts supplied by reference TRBV11-2 and TRBJ1-1, is EAGVAQSPRYKIIEKRQSVAFWCNPISGHATLYWYQQILGQGPKLLIQFQNNGVVDDSQLPKDRFSAERLKGVDSTLKIQPAKLEDSAVYLCASSLELRNLGTEAFFGQGTRLTVV.

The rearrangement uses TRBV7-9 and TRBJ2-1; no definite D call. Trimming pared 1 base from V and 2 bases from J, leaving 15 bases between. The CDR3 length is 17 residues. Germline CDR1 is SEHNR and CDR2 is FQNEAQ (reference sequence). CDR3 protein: CASSLVDGGSAYNEQFF. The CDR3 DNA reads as TGTGCCAGCAGCTTAGTAGATGGCGGCTCGGCCTACAATGAGCAGTTCTTC.

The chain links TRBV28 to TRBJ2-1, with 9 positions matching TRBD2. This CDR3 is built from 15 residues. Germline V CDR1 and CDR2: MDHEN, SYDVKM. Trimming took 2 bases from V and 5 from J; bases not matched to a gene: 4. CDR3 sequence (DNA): TGTGCCAGCAGTTTAGCGGGGGGGAAGGACAATGAGCAGTTCTTC. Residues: CASSLAGGKDNEQFF. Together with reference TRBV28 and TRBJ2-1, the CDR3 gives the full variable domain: DVKVTQSSRYLVKRTGEKVFLECVQDMDHENMFWYRQDPGLGLRLIYFSYDVKMKEKGDIPEGYSVSREKKERFSLILESASTNQTSMYLCASSLAGGKDNEQFFGPGTRLTVL.

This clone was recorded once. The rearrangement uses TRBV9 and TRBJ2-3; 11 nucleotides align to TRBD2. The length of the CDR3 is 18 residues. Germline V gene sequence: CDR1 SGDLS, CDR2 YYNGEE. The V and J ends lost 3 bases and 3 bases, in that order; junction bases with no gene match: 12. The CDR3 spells CASSGSPLAGGSTDTQYF. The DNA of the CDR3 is TGTGCCAGCAGCGGCTCCCCGCTAGCGGGAGGTTCGACAGATACGCAGTATTTT.

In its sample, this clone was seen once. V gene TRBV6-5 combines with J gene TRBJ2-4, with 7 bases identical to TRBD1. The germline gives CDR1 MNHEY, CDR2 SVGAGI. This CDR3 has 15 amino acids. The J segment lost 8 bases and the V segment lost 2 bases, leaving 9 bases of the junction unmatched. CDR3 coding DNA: TGTGCCAGCAGTTACGGGGACAGCCGGGCGGACATTCAGTACTTC. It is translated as CASSYGDSRADIQYF.

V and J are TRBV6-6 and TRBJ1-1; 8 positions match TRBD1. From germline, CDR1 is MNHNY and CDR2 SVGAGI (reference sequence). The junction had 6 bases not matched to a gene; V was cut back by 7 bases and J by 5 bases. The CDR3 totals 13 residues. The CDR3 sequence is CASKDRGETEAFF. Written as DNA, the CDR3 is TGTGCCAGCAAAGACAGGGGAGAGACTGAAGCTTTCTTT.